These 10 T cell receptor beta chains originate from one sample sequenced in a study of blood T cell repertoires in COVID-19. The protocol was immunoSEQ multiplex PCR, while the TCRdb copy is restricted to in-frame clones and leaves out a portion. The table shows a few hundred thousand clones, with 80% to 85% occurring only once. The sequenced material came from peripheral blood. These receptors were obtained from an elderly woman with COVID-19, enrolled during active disease.

The J gene is TRBJ2-2, the V gene TRBV28; 8 positions agree with TRBD1. Germline CDR1 MDHEN, CDR2 SYDVKM. V lost 5 bases to trimming and J lost 7 bases; unmatched junction nucleotides: 6. The CDR3 is made up of 14 amino acids. The CDR3 DNA is TGTGCCAGCAGTCAGGACAGGGCGGACGGGGAGCTGTTTTTT. It is translated as CASSQDRADGELFF.

The chain links TRBV5-1 to TRBJ2-7, with D tentatively TRBD2 (6 bases). V lost 1 base to trimming and J lost 0 bases, with 11 bases between them. The germline CDR1 and CDR2 sequences are SGHRS and YFSETQ. CDR3 size: 15 residues. CDR3 sequence reads: CASSLISGPSYEQYF. The CDR3 bases are TGCGCCAGCAGCTTGATTAGCGGTCCCTCCTACGAGCAGTACTTC.

V and J are TRBV5-4 and TRBJ2-1; 8 nucleotides align to TRBD1. V lost 3 bases and J lost 3; bases outside the gene matches: 8. The CDR3 is made up of 16 amino acids. Germline V gives CDR1 SGHNT, CDR2 YYREEE (reference sequence). CDR3 DNA: TGTGCCAGCAGCTCTAGGACAGGGCAGAGCTACAATGAGCAGTTCTTC. Translated: CASSSRTGQSYNEQFF.

The chain has TRBV6-1 and TRBJ2-7; unclear D gene. The CDR3 has 15 residues. Trimming left V 6 bases short and J 0 bases short, with 15 bases between. Per germline, CDR1 MNHNS and CDR2 SASEGT. In DNA form, the CDR3 reads TGTGCCAGCAGAACGAGGCAGAGCCGCTCCTACGAGCAGTACTTC. Its translation is CASRTRQSRSYEQYF.

This clone was recorded once. The rearrangement joins TRBV11-2 to TRBJ2-7; tentative D call: TRBD2 (5 bases). V was shortened by 0 bases and J by 0 bases, with 6 bases between the two germline ends. The CDR3 runs to 14 residues. Germline loops: CDR1 SGHAT, CDR2 FQNNGV. DNA for the CDR3: TGTGCCAGCAGCTTAGATCGGGGCTCCTACGAGCAGTACTTC. Translating it yields CASSLDRGSYEQYF. Full variable domain (outside the CDR3, taken from reference TRBV11-2 and TRBJ2-7): EAGVAQSPRYKIIEKRQSVAFWCNPISGHATLYWYQQILGQGPKLLIQFQNNGVVDDSQLPKDRFSAERLKGVDSTLKIQPAKLEDSAVYLCASSLDRGSYEQYFGPGTRLTVT.

The chain has TRBV5-1 and TRBJ2-1, with D perhaps TRBD1 (5 bases). Germline assignment: CDR1 SGHRS and CDR2 YFSETQ. The CDR3 contains 15 residues. The ends were cut back, 6 bases at V and 7 bases at J, with 20 bases in the middle. Here the CDR3 reads CASNKFPDSSNEQFF. DNA for the CDR3: TGCGCCAGCAATAAATTCCCCGACAGTTCGAATGAGCAGTTCTTC.

The chain joins TRBV29-1 to TRBJ1-1; D gene unclear. Germline values: CDR1 SQVTM, CDR2 ANQGSEA. The CDR3 covers 14 residues. V lost 3 bases to trimming and J lost 1 base, with 12 bases between them. This CDR3 is CSVERGRANTEAFF. CDR3 in DNA: TGCAGCGTTGAGCGGGGTCGGGCGAACACTGAAGCTTTCTTT.

The sample holds many counts of this clone. J is TRBJ2-2 and V is TRBV19, with D possibly being TRBD2 (5 bases). V lost 6 bases and J 8 bases, leaving 13 bases between the germline ends. The CDR3 loop spans 13 amino acids. From germline, CDR1 is LNHDA and CDR2 SQIVND (reference sequence). The CDR3 loop reads CASSGTGSGELFF. The CDR3 DNA sequence: TGTGCCAGTAGCGGCACGGGATCAGGGGAGCTGTTTTTT. Drawing the rest from reference TRBV19 and TRBJ2-2, the complete variable domain is DGGITQSPKYLFRKEGQNVTLSCEQNLNHDAMYWYRQDPGQGLRLIYYSQIVNDFQKGDIAEGYSVSREKKESFPLTVTSAQKNPTAFYLCASSGTGSGELFFGEGSRLTVL.

The rearrangement uses TRBV12-3 or TRBV12-4 and TRBJ1-2; a weak D match, TRBD1 (5 bases). The V end lost 7 bases, the J end lost 0 bases, and 9 bases lay between the germline ends. The CDR3 is 13 amino acids. The CDR3, as DNA: TGTGCCAGCATCACGGGGGCTAACTATGGCTACACCTTC. This gives the protein CASITGANYGYTF.

This rearrangement joins TRBV5-1 to TRBJ2-7; 8 bases match TRBD1. Germline loops: CDR1 SGHRS, CDR2 YFSETQ. J was trimmed by 5 bases and V by 0 bases; bases with no gene match: 4. The CDR3 length is 14 residues. This CDR3 reads CASSLASGGDEQYF. Here the CDR3 DNA reads TGCGCCAGCAGCTTGGCTTCAGGGGGCGACGAGCAGTACTTC.